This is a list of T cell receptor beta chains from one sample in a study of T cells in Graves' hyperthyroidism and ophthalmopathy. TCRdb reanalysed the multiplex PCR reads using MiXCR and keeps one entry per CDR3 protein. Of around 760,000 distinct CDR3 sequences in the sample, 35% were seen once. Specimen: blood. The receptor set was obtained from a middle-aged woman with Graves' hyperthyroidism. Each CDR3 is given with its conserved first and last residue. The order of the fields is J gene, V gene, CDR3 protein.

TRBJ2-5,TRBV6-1,CASRPDRDQPQYF
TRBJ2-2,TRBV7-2,CASLTGELFF
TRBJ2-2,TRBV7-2,CASSPPGWQTNTGELFF
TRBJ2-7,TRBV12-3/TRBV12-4,CASSLQEAYEQQYF
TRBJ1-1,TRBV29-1,CSDRGTEAFF
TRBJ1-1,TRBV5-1,CASSHLGVNTEAFF
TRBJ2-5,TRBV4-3,CASSQGPSGGETQYF
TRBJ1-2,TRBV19,CASSIARGQGGLTF
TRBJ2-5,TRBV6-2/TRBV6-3,CASSWLGEAETQYF
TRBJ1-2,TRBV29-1,CGVSGGDYGYTF
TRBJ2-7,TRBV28,CASSLQGEQYF
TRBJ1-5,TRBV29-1,CSVASGRVSEHF
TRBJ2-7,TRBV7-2,CASSLEVGPYEQYF
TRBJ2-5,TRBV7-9,CASSFKAEETQYF
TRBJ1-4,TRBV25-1,CASSELEEKLFF
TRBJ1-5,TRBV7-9,CASSLSGGIQPQHF
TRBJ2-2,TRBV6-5,CASSYSIWGLAGELFF
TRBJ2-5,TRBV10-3,CAIRTSRGETQYF
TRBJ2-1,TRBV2,CASSWGELSYNEQFF
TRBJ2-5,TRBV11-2,CASSFSFERGGGETQYF
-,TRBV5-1,CASSLGQGRGNEQFF
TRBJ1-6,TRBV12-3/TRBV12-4,CAARQGDSPLHF
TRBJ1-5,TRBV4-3,CASSQDWRQGDQPQHF
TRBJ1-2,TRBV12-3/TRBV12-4,CASRIRGTDYGYTF
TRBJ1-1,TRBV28,CASIEAEMNTEAFF
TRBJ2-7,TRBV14,CASSQPQGRVVGVDEQYF
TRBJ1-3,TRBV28,CASSTQGAGSGNTIYF
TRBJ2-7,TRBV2,CASSRTLPGQPYEQYF
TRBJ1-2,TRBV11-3,CASSLDWGTGGSANYGYTF
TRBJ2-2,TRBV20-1,CSAPSDSNTGELFF
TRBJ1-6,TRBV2,CASSDRVTSPLHF
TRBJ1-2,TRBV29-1,CSVEPQSRAGYTF
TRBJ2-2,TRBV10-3,CATSFRRNTGELFF
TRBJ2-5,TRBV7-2,CASSLEASGGGETQYF
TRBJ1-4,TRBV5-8,CASRSRGLGDREKLFF
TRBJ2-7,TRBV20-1,CSAQSYEQYF
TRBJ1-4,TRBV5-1,CASRLLEGTELFF
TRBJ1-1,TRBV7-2,CASSLGAKNTEAFF
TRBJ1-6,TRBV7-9,CASALGVNNSPLHF
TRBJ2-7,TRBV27,CASSLVGPAYEQYF
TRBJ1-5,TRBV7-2,CASSFHQGQPQHF
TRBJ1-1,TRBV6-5,CASSYVTEAFF